The present T cell receptor beta chain was sequenced within a study of blood T cells in healthy people across ages. The study, taken as a whole, reports: Older age went with lower TCR beta diversity per million T cells, in a roughly linear way.

This clonotype was counted many times. Its antigen is not known. Through a sample-barcoded 5' primer and a J-beta primer mix, a second PCR was run for roughly 6 to 11 cycles. TCRdb reprocessed the 5' RACE reads via MiXCR and lists one record per CDR3 protein. Of around 900,000 distinct CDR3 sequences in the sample, roughly 26% were seen once. Germline CDR1 and CDR2: LGHNA and YNFKEQ. V lost 0 bases, J lost 8 bases, and 13 bases lay in between. The CDR3 covers 14 residues. The sequenced material came from blood. This TCR was recovered from a woman aged 80 or over in good health. The chain joins TRBV4-2 to TRBJ1-1; the D gene is possibly TRBD1 (5 bases). The CDR3 DNA reads TGTGCCAGCAGCCAAGATACTCGGGGGATAGAAGCTTTCTTT. Its translation: CASSQDTRGIEAFF.